The sample holds many counts of the clone carrying this TCR beta chain. Antigen: not known. TCR beta libraries were prepared from cDNA with unique molecular identifiers. A single record per CDR3 protein comes from TCRdb applying MiXCR to the PCR reads. The sample has roughly 700,000 distinct CDR3 sequences, roughly 29% seen once. The data are from a study of post-analysis software for immune sequencing data. Regarding the study as a whole: About five TRBV segments appeared more often in patients than in controls, and TRBV5-6, TRBV5-1 and TRBV20-1 were among these.

V was cut by 0 bases and J by 2 bases, with 8 bases left in between. CDR3 length equals 15 residues. This chain links TRBV12-3 or TRBV12-4 with TRBJ2-4; no firm D call. This TCR derives from a girl under 18 with multiple sclerosis. The material sequenced was blood. The CDR3 DNA sequence: TGTGCCAGCAGTTTAGCCCTAGACCCCAAAAACATTCAGTACTTC. Translated: CASSLALDPKNIQYF.